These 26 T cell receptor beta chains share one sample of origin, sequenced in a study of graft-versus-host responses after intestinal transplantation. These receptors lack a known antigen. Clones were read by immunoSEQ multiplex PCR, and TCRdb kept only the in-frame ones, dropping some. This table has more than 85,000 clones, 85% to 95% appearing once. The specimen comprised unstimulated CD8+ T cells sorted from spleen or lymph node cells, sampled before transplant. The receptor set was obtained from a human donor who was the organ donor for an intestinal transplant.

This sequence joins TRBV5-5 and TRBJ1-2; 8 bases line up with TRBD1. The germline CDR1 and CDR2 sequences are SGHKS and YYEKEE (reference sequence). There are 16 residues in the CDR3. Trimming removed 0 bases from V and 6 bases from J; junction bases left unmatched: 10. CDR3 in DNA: TGTGCCAGCAGCTTGGGGGTGTCAGGGGGCCCTCATGGCTACACCTTC. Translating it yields CASSLGVSGGPHGYTF.

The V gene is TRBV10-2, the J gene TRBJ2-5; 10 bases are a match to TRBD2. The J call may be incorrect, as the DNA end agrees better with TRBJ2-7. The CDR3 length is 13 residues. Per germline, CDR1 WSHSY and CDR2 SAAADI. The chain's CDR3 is CASGAGGLYEQYF. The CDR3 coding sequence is TGCGCCAGCGGAGCGGGAGGGCTCTACGAGCAGTACTTC.

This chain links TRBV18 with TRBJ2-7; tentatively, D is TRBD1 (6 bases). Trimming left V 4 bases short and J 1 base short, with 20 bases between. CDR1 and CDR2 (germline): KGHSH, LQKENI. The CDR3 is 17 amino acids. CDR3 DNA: TGTGCCAGCTCACAGGAGGTTTCTCCGGGACAATCCTACGAGCAGTACTTC. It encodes CASSQEVSPGQSYEQYF.

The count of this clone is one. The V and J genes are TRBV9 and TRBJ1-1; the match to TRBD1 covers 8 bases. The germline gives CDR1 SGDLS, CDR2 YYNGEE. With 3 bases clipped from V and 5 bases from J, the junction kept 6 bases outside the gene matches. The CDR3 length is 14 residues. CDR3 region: CASSANQGATEAFF. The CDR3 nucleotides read TGTGCCAGCAGCGCTAATCAGGGGGCGACTGAAGCTTTCTTT.

For the CDR3, the DNA is TGTGCCAGCAGCTCGGGACAGGGTTCTGGAAACACCATATATTTT. Residues: CASSSGQGSGNTIYF. V and J are TRBV5-6 and TRBJ1-3; the match to TRBD1 covers 9 bases. After removal of 3 bases from V and 1 base from J, the junction contained 2 bases not matched to a gene. The CDR3 spans 15 residues. Germline V gene lookup returns CDR1 SGHDT and CDR2 YYEEEE.

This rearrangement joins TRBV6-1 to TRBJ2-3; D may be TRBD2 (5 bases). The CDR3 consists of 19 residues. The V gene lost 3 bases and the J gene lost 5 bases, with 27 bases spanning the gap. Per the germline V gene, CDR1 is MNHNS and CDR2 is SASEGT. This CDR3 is CASSEYPLAASKAGDTQYF. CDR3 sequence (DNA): TGTGCCAGCAGTGAGTACCCATTGGCGGCTAGTAAGGCGGGAGATACGCAGTATTTT.

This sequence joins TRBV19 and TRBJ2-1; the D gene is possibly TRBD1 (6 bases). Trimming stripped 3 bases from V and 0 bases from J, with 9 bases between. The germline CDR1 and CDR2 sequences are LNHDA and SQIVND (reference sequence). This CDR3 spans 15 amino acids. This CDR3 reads CASSILGHSYNEQFF. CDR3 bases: TGTGCCAGTAGTATTCTGGGACACTCCTACAATGAGCAGTTCTTC.

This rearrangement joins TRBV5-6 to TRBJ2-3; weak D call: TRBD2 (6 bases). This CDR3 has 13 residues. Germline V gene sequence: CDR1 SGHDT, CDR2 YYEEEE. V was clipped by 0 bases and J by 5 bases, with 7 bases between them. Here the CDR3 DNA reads TGTGCCAGCAGCTTGGGAGCGGGAGATACGCAGTATTTT. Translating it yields CASSLGAGDTQYF. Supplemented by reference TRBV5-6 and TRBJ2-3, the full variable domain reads DAGVTQSPTHLIKTRGQQVTLRCSPKSGHDTVSWYQQALGQGPQFIFQYYEEEERQRGNFPDRFSGHQFPNYSSELNVNALLLGDSALYLCASSLGAGDTQYFGPGTRLTVL.

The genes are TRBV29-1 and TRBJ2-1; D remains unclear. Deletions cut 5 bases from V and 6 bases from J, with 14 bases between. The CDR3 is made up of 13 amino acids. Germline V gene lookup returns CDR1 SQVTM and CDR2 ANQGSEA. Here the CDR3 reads CSVFVGPPNEQFF. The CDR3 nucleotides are TGCAGCGTTTTTGTGGGCCCCCCCAATGAGCAGTTCTTC.

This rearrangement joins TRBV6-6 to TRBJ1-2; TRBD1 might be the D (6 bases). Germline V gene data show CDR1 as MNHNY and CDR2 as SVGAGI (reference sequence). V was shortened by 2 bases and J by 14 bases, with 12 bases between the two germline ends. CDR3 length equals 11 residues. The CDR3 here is CASSYPTGPTF. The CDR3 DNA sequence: TGTGCCAGCAGTTACCCTACAGGGCCGACCTTC.

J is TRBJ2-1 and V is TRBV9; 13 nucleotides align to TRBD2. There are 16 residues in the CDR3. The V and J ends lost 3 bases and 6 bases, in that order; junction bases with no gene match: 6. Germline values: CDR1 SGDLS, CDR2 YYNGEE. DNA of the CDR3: TGTGCCAGCAGCGGCTTGACTAGCGGGAGGCCCAATGAGCAGTTCTTC. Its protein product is CASSGLTSGRPNEQFF. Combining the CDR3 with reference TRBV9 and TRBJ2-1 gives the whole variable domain DSGVTQTPKHLITATGQRVTLRCSPRSGDLSVYWYQQSLDQGLQFLIQYYNGEERAKGNILERFSAQQFPDLHSELNLSSLELGDSALYFCASSGLTSGRPNEQFFGPGTRLTVL.

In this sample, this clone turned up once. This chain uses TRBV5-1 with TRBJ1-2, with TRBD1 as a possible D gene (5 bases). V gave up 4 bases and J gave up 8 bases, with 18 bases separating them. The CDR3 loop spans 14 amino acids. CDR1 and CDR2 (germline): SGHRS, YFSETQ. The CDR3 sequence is CASSLNAGGEGYTF. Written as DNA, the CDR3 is TGCGCCAGCAGCCTAAACGCCGGGGGGGAAGGCTACACCTTC.

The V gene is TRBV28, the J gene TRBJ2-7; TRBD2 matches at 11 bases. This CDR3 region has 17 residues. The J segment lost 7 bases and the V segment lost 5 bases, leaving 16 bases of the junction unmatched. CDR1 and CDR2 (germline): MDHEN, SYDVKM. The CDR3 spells CASSPPPGLAGPLEQYF. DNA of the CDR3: TGTGCCAGCAGTCCCCCGCCCGGACTAGCGGGCCCCCTGGAGCAGTACTTC. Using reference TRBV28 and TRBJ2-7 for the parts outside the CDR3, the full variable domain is DVKVTQSSRYLVKRTGEKVFLECVQDMDHENMFWYRQDPGLGLRLIYFSYDVKMKEKGDIPEGYSVSREKKERFSLILESASTNQTSMYLCASSPPPGLAGPLEQYFGPGTRLTVT.

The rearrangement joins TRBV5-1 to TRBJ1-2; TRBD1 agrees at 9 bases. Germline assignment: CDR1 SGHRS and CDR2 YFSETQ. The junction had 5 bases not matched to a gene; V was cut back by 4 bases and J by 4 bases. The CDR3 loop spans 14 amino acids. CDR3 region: CASSPTGGGYGYTF. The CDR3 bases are TGCGCCAGCAGCCCGACAGGGGGAGGCTATGGCTACACCTTC.

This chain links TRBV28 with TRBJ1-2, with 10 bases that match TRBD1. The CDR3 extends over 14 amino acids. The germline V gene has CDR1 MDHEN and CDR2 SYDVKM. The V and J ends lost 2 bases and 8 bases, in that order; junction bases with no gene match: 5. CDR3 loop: CASSLLTGGRGYTF. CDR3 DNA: TGTGCCAGCAGTTTACTGACAGGGGGCCGCGGCTACACCTTC.

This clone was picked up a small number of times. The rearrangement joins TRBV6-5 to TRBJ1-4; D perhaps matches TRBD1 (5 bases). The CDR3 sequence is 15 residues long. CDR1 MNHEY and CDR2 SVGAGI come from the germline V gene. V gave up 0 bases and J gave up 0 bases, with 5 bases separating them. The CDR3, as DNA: TGTGCCAGCAGTTACTCGACAGCAACTAATGAAAAACTGTTTTTT. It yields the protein CASSYSTATNEKLFF.

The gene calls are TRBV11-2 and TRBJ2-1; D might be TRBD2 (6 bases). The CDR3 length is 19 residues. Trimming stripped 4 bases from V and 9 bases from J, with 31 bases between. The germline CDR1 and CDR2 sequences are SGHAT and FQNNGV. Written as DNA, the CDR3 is TGTGCCAGCAGCTCATTCCCCGGAAACGGGAGATTTTCGTCCGGTGAGCAGTTCTTC. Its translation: CASSSFPGNGRFSSGEQFF.

The DNA for the CDR3 is TGTGCCACCAGCACTGGGACAGGGGCGGCAGATACGCAGTATTTT. Translation: CATSTGTGAADTQYF. The chain uses TRBV15 and TRBJ2-3, with TRBD1 matching over 10 bases. V lost 4 bases to trimming and J lost 4 bases; unmatched junction nucleotides: 5. Germline lookup yields CDR1 LNHNV and CDR2 YYDKDF (reference sequence). CDR3 size: 15 residues.

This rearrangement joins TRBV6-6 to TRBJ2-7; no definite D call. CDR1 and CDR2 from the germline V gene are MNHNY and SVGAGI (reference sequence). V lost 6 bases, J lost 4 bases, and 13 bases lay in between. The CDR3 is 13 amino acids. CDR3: CASRTPQFYEQYF. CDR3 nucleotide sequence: TGTGCCAGCAGGACACCCCAGTTTTACGAGCAGTACTTC.

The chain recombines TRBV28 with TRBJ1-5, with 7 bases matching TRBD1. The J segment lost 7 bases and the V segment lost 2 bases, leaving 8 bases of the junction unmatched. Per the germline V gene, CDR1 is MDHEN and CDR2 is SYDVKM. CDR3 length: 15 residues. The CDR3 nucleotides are TGTGCCAGCAGTTTAGATTGGGACAGTTACCAGCCCCAGCATTTT. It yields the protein CASSLDWDSYQPQHF.

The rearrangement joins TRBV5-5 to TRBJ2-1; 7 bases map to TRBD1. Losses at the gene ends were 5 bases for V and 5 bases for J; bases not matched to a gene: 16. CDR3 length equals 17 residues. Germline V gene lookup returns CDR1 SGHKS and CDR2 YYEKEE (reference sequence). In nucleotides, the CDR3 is TGTGCCAGCAGTCCGAACACCGGGACAGCAACGAACAATGAGCAGTTCTTC. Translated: CASSPNTGTATNNEQFF.

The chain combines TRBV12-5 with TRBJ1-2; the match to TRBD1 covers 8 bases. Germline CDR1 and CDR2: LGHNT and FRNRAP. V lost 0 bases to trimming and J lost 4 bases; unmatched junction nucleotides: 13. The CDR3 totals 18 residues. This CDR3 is CASGLVRPGQGSSYGYTF. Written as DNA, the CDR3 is TGTGCTAGTGGTTTGGTACGACCAGGACAGGGTAGTAGCTATGGCTACACCTTC.

CDR3 nucleotides: TGTGCCAGCAGTTTATATTGGACAGGGGAGCTCTATGGCTACACCTTC. As protein: CASSLYWTGELYGYTF. The chain links TRBV27 to TRBJ1-2, with 9 nucleotides matching TRBD1. Germline loops: CDR1 MNHEY, CDR2 SMNVEV (reference sequence). The CDR3 consists of 16 residues. J was trimmed by 4 bases and V by 1 base; bases with no gene match: 7.

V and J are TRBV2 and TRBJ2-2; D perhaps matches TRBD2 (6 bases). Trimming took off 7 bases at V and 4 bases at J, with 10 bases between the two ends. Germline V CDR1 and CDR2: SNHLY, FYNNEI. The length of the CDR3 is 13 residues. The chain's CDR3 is CASIGLSTGELFF. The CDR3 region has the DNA TGTGCCAGCATAGGACTAAGCACCGGGGAGCTGTTTTTT.

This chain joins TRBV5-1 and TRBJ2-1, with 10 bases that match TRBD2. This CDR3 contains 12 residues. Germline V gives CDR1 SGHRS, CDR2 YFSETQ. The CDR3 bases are TGCGCTTCGACTAGCGGGTACAATGAGCAGTTCTTC. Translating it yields CASTSGYNEQFF.

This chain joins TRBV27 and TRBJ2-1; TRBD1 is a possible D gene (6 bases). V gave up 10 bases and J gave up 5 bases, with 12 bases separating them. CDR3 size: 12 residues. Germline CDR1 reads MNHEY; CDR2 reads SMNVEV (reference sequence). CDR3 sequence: CATLDRHNEQFF. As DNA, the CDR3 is TGTGCCACCCTTGACAGGCACAATGAGCAGTTCTTC.